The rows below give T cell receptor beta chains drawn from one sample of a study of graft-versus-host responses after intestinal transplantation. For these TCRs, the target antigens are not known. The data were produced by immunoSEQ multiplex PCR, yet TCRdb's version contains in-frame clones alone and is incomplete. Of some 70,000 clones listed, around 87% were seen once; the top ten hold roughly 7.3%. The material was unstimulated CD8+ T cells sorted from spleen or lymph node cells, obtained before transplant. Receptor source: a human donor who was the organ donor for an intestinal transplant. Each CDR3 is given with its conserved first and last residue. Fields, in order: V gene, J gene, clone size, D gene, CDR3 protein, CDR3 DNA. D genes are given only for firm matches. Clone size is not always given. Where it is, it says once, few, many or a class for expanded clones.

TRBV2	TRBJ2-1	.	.	CARKTGNEQFF	TGTGCCAGAAAAACAGGGAATGAGCAGTTCTTC
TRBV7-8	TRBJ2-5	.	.	CASSFRLISGQLSFQETQYF	TGTGCCAGCAGCTTTCGTCTCATCAGCGGCCAACTGAGCTTCCAAGAGACCCAGTACTTC
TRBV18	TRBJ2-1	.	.	CASSKGGVGFF	TGTGCCAGCTCGAAGGGGGGCGTAGGGTTCTTC
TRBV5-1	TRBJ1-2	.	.	CASSLEGIYGYTF	TGCGCCAGCAGCTTGGAAGGGATTTATGGCTACACCTTC
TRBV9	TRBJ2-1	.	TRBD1	CASSVGDRVDNEQFF	TGTGCCAGCAGCGTGGGGGACAGGGTTGACAATGAGCAGTTCTTC
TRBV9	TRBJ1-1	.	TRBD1	CASSFGTGDTEAFF	TGTGCCAGCAGCTTCGGGACAGGGGACACTGAAGCTTTCTTT
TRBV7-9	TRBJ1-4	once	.	CASSLRPGLLFKTNEKLFF	TGTGCCAGCAGCTTAAGGCCTGGACTGTTGTTTAAGACTAATGAAAAACTGTTTTTT
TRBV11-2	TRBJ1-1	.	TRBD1	CASTLTGPDTEAFF	TGTGCCAGCACCTTGACAGGGCCCGACACTGAAGCTTTCTTT
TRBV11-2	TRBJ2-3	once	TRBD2	CASSLRRGGVDTQYF	TGTGCCAGCAGCTTGAGACGGGGGGGCGTGGATACGCAGTATTTT
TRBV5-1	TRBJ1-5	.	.	CASRGGGNQPQHF	TGCGCCAGCAGGGGAGGGGGGAATCAGCCCCAGCATTTT
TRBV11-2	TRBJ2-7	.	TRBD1	CASRGQQAYEQYF	TGTGCCAGCAGGGGACAGCAGGCCTACGAGCAGTACTTC
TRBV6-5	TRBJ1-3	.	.	CASSYGAPEGGNTIYF	TGTGCCAGCAGTTACGGGGCGCCCGAGGGAGGAAACACCATATATTTT